A selection of T cell receptor beta chains follows, all from one sample in a study of a mutant IDH1 vaccine in newly diagnosed glioma. TCRdb's copy holds only in-frame clones and misses some; the assay was immunoSEQ multiplex PCR. The sample records tens of thousands of clones, approximately 65% being singletons. These TCRs are of unknown antigen specificity. The sequenced sample was peripheral blood mononuclear cells (PBMCs), obtained from a glioma patient whose treatment included an IDH1 peptide vaccine. These receptors came from a man in his forties with glioma. Some clones in this sample may be carry-over from other donors' samples. Both conserved end residues are part of each CDR3. The order of the fields is V gene, D gene, clone size, J gene, CDR3 DNA, CDR3 protein. A D gene is named only where the DNA matches it firmly. The size field is filled for only some rows; it gives once, few, many or a size class.

V: TRBV7-2; D: -; size: -; J: TRBJ1-4; DNA: TGTGCCAGCAGCTCCGCGGGCCAAGCTAATGAAAAACTGTTTTTT; CDR3: CASSSAGQANEKLFF
V: TRBV7-9; D: -; size: -; J: TRBJ1-5; DNA: TGTGCCAGCAGCTTAGGGGGAGACAGTAATCAGCCCCAGCATTTT; CDR3: CASSLGGDSNQPQHF
V: TRBV11-2; D: TRBD2; size: -; J: TRBJ2-3; DNA: TGTGCCAGCAGCTTATCTCCCAGCGGGGGGATAGATACGCAGTATTTT; CDR3: CASSLSPSGGIDTQYF
V: TRBV2; D: TRBD1; size: -; J: TRBJ2-5; DNA: TGTGCCAGCAGTACAGGGGTCGCCGTAGGAGAGACCCAGTACTTC; CDR3: CASSTGVAVGETQYF
V: TRBV25-1; D: -; size: few; J: TRBJ1-3; DNA: TGTGCCAGCAGTGAAGCGGTGGGAAACACCATATATTTT; CDR3: CASSEAVGNTIYF
V: TRBV2; D: -; size: many; J: TRBJ1-3; DNA: TGTGCCAGCAGTGAATTGGCGGACGGAAACACCATATATTTT; CDR3: CASSELADGNTIYF
V: TRBV6-5; D: -; size: -; J: TRBJ2-7; DNA: TGTGCCAGCAGCCACCCTGAGGGGGGCTCCTACGAGCAGTACTTC; CDR3: CASSHPEGGSYEQYF
V: TRBV6-4; D: TRBD1; size: -; J: TRBJ1-1; DNA: TGTGCCAGCAGTAGACAGGGTAACACTGAAGCTTTCTTT; CDR3: CASSRQGNTEAFF
V: TRBV6-4; D: -; size: -; J: TRBJ1-5; DNA: TGTGCCAGCAGTGACAGCAATCAGCCCCAGCATTTT; CDR3: CASSDSNQPQHF
V: TRBV5-1; D: TRBD2; size: few; J: TRBJ2-1; DNA: TGCGCCAGCAGCTTAGGGACTAGCGGGGGGGCTGGGCAGTTCTTC; CDR3: CASSLGTSGGAGQFF
V: TRBV7-8; D: -; size: -; J: TRBJ2-3; DNA: TGTGCCAGCAGCCGAACCTCTAGCACAGATACGCAGTATTTT; CDR3: CASSRTSSTDTQYF
V: TRBV2; D: TRBD1; size: few; J: TRBJ1-2; DNA: TGTGCCAGCAGAGTTACAGGGGTTTATGGCTACACCTTC; CDR3: CASRVTGVYGYTF
V: TRBV5-4; D: TRBD2; size: -; J: TRBJ2-3; DNA: TGTGCCAGCAGCCTAGCGGGGGTGGGAGATACGCAGTATTTT; CDR3: CASSLAGVGDTQYF
V: TRBV9; D: TRBD2; size: -; J: TRBJ2-2; DNA: TGTGCCAGCAGCGTAGGTGGGGGGGGAAGAAACGGGGAGCTGTTTTTT; CDR3: CASSVGGGGRNGELFF
V: TRBV9; D: -; size: few; J: TRBJ2-2; DNA: TGTGCCAGCAGTAGAGAACCGGGTCCGCGAACCGGGGAGCTGTTTTTT; CDR3: CASSREPGPRTGELFF
V: TRBV10-1; D: -; size: -; J: TRBJ2-1; DNA: TGCGCCAGCAGTGAGTCGACGGGGACGCGGCGGTTCTTC; CDR3: CASSESTGTRRFF
V: TRBV5-1; D: TRBD1; size: -; J: TRBJ2-5; DNA: TGCGCCAGCAGCTTGCTCTCCAGGGGGGAGACCCAGTACTTC; CDR3: CASSLLSRGETQYF
V: TRBV18; D: -; size: few; J: TRBJ2-7; DNA: TGTGCCAGCTCACACTATTCAGACGAGCAGTACTTC; CDR3: CASSHYSDEQYF
V: TRBV18; D: -; size: -; J: TRBJ2-2; DNA: TGTGCCAGCTCACCGGCCAGCGGTACGAACACCGGGGAGCTGTTTTTT; CDR3: CASSPASGTNTGELFF
V: TRBV5-6; D: -; size: -; J: TRBJ1-6; DNA: TGTGCCACCAGCATCCTGGGACCCGGGGGTTCACCCCTCCACTTT; CDR3: CATSILGPGGSPLHF
V: TRBV4-1; D: -; size: -; J: TRBJ2-7; DNA: TGCGCCAGCAGCCAAGGACTGGGGACCTACGAGCAGTACTTC; CDR3: CASSQGLGTYEQYF
V: TRBV5-1; D: -; size: -; J: TRBJ2-7; DNA: TGCGCCAGCAGCTCGAATTCCTACGAGCAGTACTTC; CDR3: CASSSNSYEQYF
V: TRBV6-5; D: -; size: -; J: TRBJ1-2; DNA: TGTGCCAGCAGACCTAACGTTTTGAACTATGGCTACACCTTC; CDR3: CASRPNVLNYGYTF
V: TRBV30; D: -; size: medium-sized; J: TRBJ2-1; DNA: TGTGGCTGGAGTCCCTCAGGGGTGCGTGAGCAGTTCTTC; CDR3: CGWSPSGVREQFF
V: TRBV19; D: -; size: once; J: TRBJ2-4; DNA: TGTGCCAGTAGTATTCCACGGGGCCTAGCCAAAAACATTCAGTACTTC; CDR3: CASSIPRGLAKNIQYF
V: TRBV16; D: -; size: -; J: TRBJ2-7; DNA: TGTGCCAGCAGCCAATCCAGGGGGGGCGAGCAGTACTTC; CDR3: CASSQSRGGEQYF
V: TRBV27; D: -; size: -; J: TRBJ1-1; DNA: TGTGCCAGCAGGTGGGGCCTTGAAGCTTTCTTT; CDR3: CASRWGLEAFF
V: TRBV6-1; D: TRBD1; size: few; J: TRBJ1-4; DNA: TGTGCCAGCAGCACAGGGGGCGCGAGTGAAAAACTGTTTTTT; CDR3: CASSTGGASEKLFF
V: TRBV6-5; D: -; size: -; J: TRBJ2-3; DNA: TGTGCCAGCAGTTACTCGAGTAGTCCTAGCACAGATACGCAGTATTTT; CDR3: CASSYSSSPSTDTQYF
V: TRBV7-6; D: -; size: -; J: TRBJ2-7; DNA: TGTGCCAGCAGCTTAGGGGGTACTACCTACGAGCAGTACTTC; CDR3: CASSLGGTTYEQYF
V: TRBV18; D: -; size: few; J: TRBJ1-1; DNA: TGTGCCAGCTCACCTGGGCAGGACACTGAAGCTTTCTTT; CDR3: CASSPGQDTEAFF
V: TRBV29-1; D: -; size: few; J: TRBJ1-1; DNA: TGCAGCGTTGTAACAGGGAGGGGAACTGAAGCTTTCTTT; CDR3: CSVVTGRGTEAFF
V: TRBV7-9; D: -; size: -; J: TRBJ1-2; DNA: TGTGCCAGCAGCTTTACACAGGGCTCCTATGGCTACACCTTC; CDR3: CASSFTQGSYGYTF
V: TRBV29-1; D: -; size: -; J: TRBJ2-7; DNA: TGCAGCGTTGACCGACCGGGTAGCTACGAGCAGTACTTC; CDR3: CSVDRPGSYEQYF
V: TRBV18; D: TRBD1; size: few; J: TRBJ2-5; DNA: TGTGCCAGCTCACCGCCGACAGGGCATAAGGAGACCCAGTACTTC; CDR3: CASSPPTGHKETQYF
V: TRBV9; D: -; size: once; J: TRBJ2-7; DNA: TGTGCCAGCAGCGAAAGACCGTCCCCCTACGAGCAGTACTTC; CDR3: CASSERPSPYEQYF
V: TRBV5-1; D: TRBD2; size: few; J: TRBJ2-1; DNA: TGCGCCAGCAGCTCAATCGGAGCCGGGACTAGGGGCAGATCCTACAATGAGCAGTTCTTC; CDR3: CASSSIGAGTRGRSYNEQFF
V: TRBV6-1; D: -; size: few; J: TRBJ2-7; DNA: TGTGCCAGCAGTGCCGGGATGCAGGTCTACGAGCAGTACTTC; CDR3: CASSAGMQVYEQYF
V: TRBV4-1; D: -; size: -; J: TRBJ2-5; DNA: TGCGCCAGCAGCCAAGCGGGCAGAGTCCCGCCTCTCCAGTACTTC; CDR3: CASSQAGRVPPLQYF
V: TRBV4-1; D: TRBD1; size: -; J: TRBJ2-7; DNA: TGCGCCAGCAGCCAACAGGACAGGGTTGTCCACGAGCAGTACTTC; CDR3: CASSQQDRVVHEQYF
V: TRBV7-6; D: -; size: many; J: TRBJ2-1; DNA: TGTGCCAGCAGCTTAGTGATGGGCCCCTGGAATGAGCAGTTCTTC; CDR3: CASSLVMGPWNEQFF
V: TRBV4-1; D: -; size: few; J: TRBJ2-7; DNA: TGCGCCAGCAGCCAAGTGGCGGACGACTACGAGCAGTACTTC; CDR3: CASSQVADDYEQYF
V: TRBV5-4; D: -; size: -; J: TRBJ2-5; DNA: TGTGCCAGCAGCTTGGTGGGGGGCGGGCAAGAGACCCAGTACTTC; CDR3: CASSLVGGGQETQYF
V: TRBV25-1; D: -; size: -; J: TRBJ1-1; DNA: TGTGCCAGCAGTGAAAAAGGGGGGGGCCCCCCCCGATTT; CDR3: CASSEKGGGPPRF
V: TRBV10-1; D: -; size: -; J: TRBJ2-2; DNA: TGCGCCAGCAGTGAGTCGGGACGGGCGGACACCGGGGAGCTGTTTTTT; CDR3: CASSESGRADTGELFF
V: TRBV6-1; D: -; size: -; J: TRBJ2-7; DNA: TGTGCCAGCAGTTGGGACGGCTCCTACGAGCAGTACTTC; CDR3: CASSWDGSYEQYF
V: TRBV14; D: -; size: -; J: TRBJ1-5; DNA: TGTGCCAGCAGCCAAACAGGGTGGGCTCAGCCCCAGCATTTT; CDR3: CASSQTGWAQPQHF
V: TRBV28; D: -; size: -; J: TRBJ1-1; DNA: TGTGCCAGTTGGCGGGGGCGGAACACTGAAGCTTTCTTT; CDR3: CASWRGRNTEAFF
V: TRBV6-1; D: TRBD1; size: few; J: TRBJ1-1; DNA: TGTGTGGTAAGAGGACAGGGGTCGTCTGAAGCTTTCTTT; CDR3: CVVRGQGSSEAFF
V: TRBV30; D: -; size: -; J: TRBJ1-1; DNA: TGTGCCTGGAGTGTACGAGGCAGGGTGGCTTTCTTT; CDR3: CAWSVRGRVAFF
V: TRBV19; D: TRBD1; size: -; J: TRBJ2-5; DNA: TGTGCCAGTAGGATGACCGGGACAGGGGAGAAAGAGACCCAGTACTTC; CDR3: CASRMTGTGEKETQYF
V: TRBV11-2; D: -; size: -; J: TRBJ2-1; DNA: TGTGCCAGCAGCTTCTTGGGGTCTTACAATGAGCAGTTCTTC; CDR3: CASSFLGSYNEQFF
V: TRBV30; D: TRBD2; size: -; J: TRBJ2-3; DNA: TGTGCCTGGAGTGTAGCGGGGGTAGATACGCAGTATTTT; CDR3: CAWSVAGVDTQYF
V: TRBV4-1; D: TRBD1; size: -; J: TRBJ1-5; DNA: TGCGCCAGCAGCCAAGATACAGGGGCGGGGCAGCCCCAGCATTTT; CDR3: CASSQDTGAGQPQHF
V: TRBV6-6; D: -; size: -; J: TRBJ1-3; DNA: TGTGCCAGCAGTTACTTCGGGTCCTCTGGAAACACCATATATTTT; CDR3: CASSYFGSSGNTIYF